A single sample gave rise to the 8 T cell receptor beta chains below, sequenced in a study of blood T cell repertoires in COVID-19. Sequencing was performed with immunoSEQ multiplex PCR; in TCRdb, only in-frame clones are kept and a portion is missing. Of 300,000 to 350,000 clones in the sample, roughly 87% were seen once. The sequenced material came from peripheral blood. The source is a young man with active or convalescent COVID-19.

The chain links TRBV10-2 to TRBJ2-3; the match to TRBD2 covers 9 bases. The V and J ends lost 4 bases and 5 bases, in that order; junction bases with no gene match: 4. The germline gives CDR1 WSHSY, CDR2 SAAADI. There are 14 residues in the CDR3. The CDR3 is CASSGGGAVDTQYF. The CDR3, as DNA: TGCGCCAGCAGTGGCGGGGGGGCGGTAGATACGCAGTATTTT.

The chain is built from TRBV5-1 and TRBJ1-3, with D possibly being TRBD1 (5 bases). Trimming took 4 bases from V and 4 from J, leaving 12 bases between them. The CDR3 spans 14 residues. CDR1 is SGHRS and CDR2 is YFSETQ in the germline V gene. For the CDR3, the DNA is TGCGCCAGCAGCGCGGGGACCTTCGGAAACACCATATATTTT. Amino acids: CASSAGTFGNTIYF.

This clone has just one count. In nucleotides, the CDR3 is TGTGCCAGCAGCAATACAGGGGTGGAACCAGAAGCTTTCTTT. Protein product: CASSNTGVEPEAFF. The V call is TRBV7-9, the J call TRBJ1-1; 7 bases agree with TRBD1. This CDR3 comprises 14 residues. CDR1 and CDR2 (germline): SEHNR, FQNEAQ (reference sequence). The trim removed 5 bases at V and 8 bases at J, leaving 11 bases unmatched.

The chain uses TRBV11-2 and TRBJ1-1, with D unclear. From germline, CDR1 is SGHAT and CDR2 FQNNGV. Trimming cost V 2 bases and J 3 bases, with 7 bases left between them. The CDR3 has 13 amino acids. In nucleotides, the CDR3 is TGTGCCAGCAGCTTATTGCAGGACACTGAAGCTTTCTTT. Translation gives CASSLLQDTEAFF.

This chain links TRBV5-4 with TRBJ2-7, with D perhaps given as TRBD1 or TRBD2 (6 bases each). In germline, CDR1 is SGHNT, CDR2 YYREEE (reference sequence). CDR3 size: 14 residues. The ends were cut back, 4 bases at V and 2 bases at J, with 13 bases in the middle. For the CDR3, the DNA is TGTGCCAGCAGCCTGGGGGGCTACGCCTACGAGCAGTACTTC. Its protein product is CASSLGGYAYEQYF.

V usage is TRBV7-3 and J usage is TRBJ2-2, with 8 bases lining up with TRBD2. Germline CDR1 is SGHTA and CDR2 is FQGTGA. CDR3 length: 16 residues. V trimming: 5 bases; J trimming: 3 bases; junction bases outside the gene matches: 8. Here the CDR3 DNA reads TGTGCCAGCAGCCGTACGACTAGCGACGACACCGGGGAGCTGTTTTTT. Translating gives CASSRTTSDDTGELFF.

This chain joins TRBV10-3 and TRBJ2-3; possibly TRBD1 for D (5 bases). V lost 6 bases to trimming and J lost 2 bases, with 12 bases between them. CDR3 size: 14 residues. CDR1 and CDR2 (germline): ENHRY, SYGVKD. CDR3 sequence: CAISQGLFTDTQYF. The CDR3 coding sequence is TGTGCCATCAGCCAGGGCCTTTTCACAGATACGCAGTATTTT.

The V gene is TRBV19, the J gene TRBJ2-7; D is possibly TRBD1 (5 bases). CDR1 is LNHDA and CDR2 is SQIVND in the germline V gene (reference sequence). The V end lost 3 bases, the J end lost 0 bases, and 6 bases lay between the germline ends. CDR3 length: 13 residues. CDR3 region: CASSIDSSYEQYF. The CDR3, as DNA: TGTGCCAGTAGTATCGACAGCTCCTACGAGCAGTACTTC.